Listed below are T cell receptor beta chains from one sample, sequenced in a study of blood T cell repertoires in COVID-19. Profiling relied on immunoSEQ multiplex PCR, and the TCRdb table lists in-frame clones only, not all of them. The repertoire holds around 150,000 clones, with about 85% as singletons. What was sequenced was peripheral blood. The receptors come from a woman aged 55-75 years with active or convalescent COVID-19. The CDR3 runs from the conserved cysteine through the conserved F or W. The order of the fields is V gene, D gene, clone size, J gene, CDR3 DNA, CDR3 protein. D genes are given only for firm matches. Clone sizes are given selectively: once, few, many, or a class where the clone is expanded.

TRBV19	-	-	TRBJ1-5	TGTGCCAGTGGGACATTCGGCAATCAGCCCCAGCATTTT	CASGTFGNQPQHF
TRBV6-6	TRBD1	-	TRBJ1-1	TGTGCCAGCAGTTCCCCGACAGGGGAGGCTTTCTTT	CASSSPTGEAFF
TRBV6-5	TRBD1	once	TRBJ2-7	TGTGCCAGCAGTTACTCGAGGGACAGTCCCTACGAGCAGTACTTC	CASSYSRDSPYEQYF
TRBV5-1	-	-	TRBJ2-2	TGCGCCAGCAGCTTGTCCAGAACGGGGACCGGGGAGCTGTTTTTT	CASSLSRTGTGELFF
TRBV7-8	TRBD1	once	TRBJ1-5	TGTGCCAGCAGCCCAGACAGGGTCCGACAGCAGCCCCAGCATTTT	CASSPDRVRQQPQHF
TRBV3-1/TRBV3-2	-	once	TRBJ1-5	TGTGCCAGCAGCCAAGAGGCAGGGCAAGGGCCCCAGCATTTT	CASSQEAGQGPQHF
TRBV7-2	-	-	TRBJ1-1	TGTGCCAGCAGCTTAGGGGGCGATACCACTGAAGCTTTCTTT	CASSLGGDTTEAFF
TRBV3-1/TRBV3-2	TRBD1	-	TRBJ2-2	TGTGCCAGCAGCCAAAGACAGGGGGCGAACACCGGGGAGCTGTTTTTT	CASSQRQGANTGELFF
TRBV7-2	TRBD2	-	TRBJ2-5	TGTGCCAGCAGCCCACCCTATAGCGGGGGGGCGGAAGAGACCCAGTACTTC	CASSPPYSGGAEETQYF
TRBV6-5	-	-	TRBJ1-1	TGTGCCAGCAGACCCCGAGGTGGCACTGAAGCTTTCTTT	CASRPRGGTEAFF
TRBV19	TRBD1	-	TRBJ2-2	TGTGCCAGTAGTAGGACAGGGGGTACCGGGGAGCTGTTTTTT	CASSRTGGTGELFF
TRBV18	TRBD1	-	TRBJ1-2	TGTGCCAGCTCACCAACAGGGGGAAGTAACTATGGCTACACCTTC	CASSPTGGSNYGYTF
TRBV2	TRBD1	-	TRBJ1-1	TGTGCCAGCACTCCGGGACAGGGGGTTCGTGGTGAAGCTTTCTTT	CASTPGQGVRGEAFF
TRBV5-6	-	-	TRBJ2-5	TGTGCCAGCAGCTTGGGTAGACAAGAGACCCAGTACTTC	CASSLGRQETQYF
TRBV4-3	-	-	TRBJ2-7	TGCGCCAGCAGCCCTTCCGGTGGCAGGGGCTTTCAATCCTACGAGCAGTACTTC	CASSPSGGRGFQSYEQYF
TRBV5-5	TRBD1	-	TRBJ1-5	TGTGCCAGCAGCTTAATCCCGGGACAGGGGGCTGGAATTGGACAGCCCCAGCATTTT	CASSLIPGQGAGIGQPQHF
TRBV7-2	-	-	TRBJ1-3	TGTGCCAGCACCTCGACAGTTGGAAACACCATATATTTT	CASTSTVGNTIYF
TRBV29-1	-	-	TRBJ1-1	TGCAGCGTCTCAATAGGGGATGTGGGCACTGAAGCTTTCTTT	CSVSIGDVGTEAFF